One sample yielded the 32 T cell receptor beta chains listed below, sequenced in a study of response to subunit inactivated influenza vaccine. TCRdb analysed the RT-PCR reads with MiXCR anew, one entry per CDR3 protein. The data contain roughly 520,000 distinct CDR3 sequences, about 25% of them singletons. Sequences were derived from CD4+ T cells sorted from PBMCs, sampled 5 days after vaccination. The origin of the receptors is a man between 45 and 60 years old who received an inactivated influenza vaccine.

The gene calls are TRBV20-1 and TRBJ1-2, with 8 bases fitting TRBD1. J gave up 3 bases and V 6 bases, and 6 bases lay outside the gene matches. Germline CDR1 DFQATT, CDR2 SNEGSKA (reference sequence). This CDR3 is 13 amino acids long. The CDR3 DNA sequence: TGCAGTGCGCAACAGGGGGTCGACTATGGCTACACCTTC. It encodes CSAQQGVDYGYTF.

The CDR3 nucleotides read TGCGCCAGCAGCTTCACTAGCGGGGGCCCCCAAGAGACCCAGTACTTC. Its translation: CASSFTSGGPQETQYF. The genes are TRBV5-1 and TRBJ2-5; 11 bases line up with TRBD2. This CDR3 is 16 amino acids long. The V gene end was trimmed by 2 bases and the J gene end by 1 base; junction bases not matched to a gene: 4. Per germline, CDR1 SGHRS and CDR2 YFSETQ.

The genes are TRBV28 and TRBJ1-5; tentatively, D is TRBD1 (6 bases). There are 14 residues in the CDR3. Trimming left V 6 bases short and J 4 bases short, with 13 bases between. CDR1 and CDR2 from the germline V gene are MDHEN and SYDVKM. Here the CDR3 reads CASSPPQGNQPQHF. CDR3 DNA: TGTGCCAGCAGCCCGCCGCAGGGGAATCAGCCCCAGCATTTT. The full variable domain, rest sourced from reference TRBV28 and TRBJ1-5, is DVKVTQSSRYLVKRTGEKVFLECVQDMDHENMFWYRQDPGLGLRLIYFSYDVKMKEKGDIPEGYSVSREKKERFSLILESASTNQTSMYLCASSPPQGNQPQHFGDGTRLSIL.

The genes are TRBV5-1 and TRBJ1-4, with D unresolved. The CDR3 has 13 amino acids. V gave up 5 bases and J gave up 0 bases, with 5 bases separating them. Germline-derived CDR1 and CDR2 are SGHRS and YFSETQ. DNA of the CDR3: TGCGCCAGCAGGGAATCAACTAATGAAAAACTGTTTTTT. Translating gives CASRESTNEKLFF.

The J gene is TRBJ2-7, the V gene TRBV20-1; D not certain. From germline, CDR1 is DFQATT and CDR2 SNEGSKA (reference sequence). The CDR3 is 11 amino acids. V dropped 2 bases and J dropped 3 bases, with 5 bases sitting between them. CDR3 amino acids: CSARSRYEQYF. As DNA, the CDR3 is TGCAGTGCTAGATCGCGCTACGAGCAGTACTTC.

This clonotype was counted a few times. J is TRBJ2-5 and V is TRBV5-1; 10 bases match TRBD1. Germline V gives CDR1 SGHRS, CDR2 YFSETQ. The CDR3 extends over 15 amino acids. J gave up 1 base and V 4 bases, and 4 bases lay outside the gene matches. For the CDR3, the DNA is TGCGCCAGCAGCCGGGACAGGGGAAGCCAAGAGACCCAGTACTTC. Its translation: CASSRDRGSQETQYF.

This chain joins TRBV29-1 and TRBJ2-3, with D hard to call. Germline CDR1 SQVTM, CDR2 ANQGSEA. The CDR3 totals 13 residues. V was cut by 2 bases and J by 2 bases, with 8 bases left in between. Here the CDR3 DNA reads TGCAGCGTTGAACGCCCGACCACAGATACGCAGTATTTT. Amino acids: CSVERPTTDTQYF.

V usage is TRBV7-9 and J usage is TRBJ2-2; D is ambiguous. The CDR3 sequence is 15 residues long. V was trimmed by 2 bases and J by 1 base, leaving 8 bases between them. Germline values: CDR1 SEHNR, CDR2 FQNEAQ (reference sequence). The CDR3, as DNA: TGTGCCAGCAGCTTATCCAAACAGAACACCGGGGAGCTGTTTTTT. It is translated as CASSLSKQNTGELFF.

This clonotype was counted only a few times. The chain combines TRBV7-9 with TRBJ2-7; a weak D match, TRBD2 (7 bases). Per germline, CDR1 SEHNR and CDR2 FQNEAQ (reference sequence). The V end lost 4 bases, the J end lost 7 bases, and 20 bases lay between the germline ends. The CDR3 is 15 residues long. CDR3 sequence reads: CASSYRVSGLKEQYF. In DNA form, the CDR3 reads TGTGCCAGCAGCTACAGGGTTTCGGGACTAAAAGAGCAGTACTTC.

This clonotype was counted a few times. The rearrangement uses TRBV20-1 and TRBJ1-5; a possible D gene is TRBD1 (5 bases). CDR1 and CDR2 from the germline V gene are DFQATT and SNEGSKA (reference sequence). The V end lost 6 bases, the J end lost 11 bases, and 17 bases lay between the germline ends. The CDR3 consists of 12 residues. Here the CDR3 DNA reads TGCAGTGCCCCATCGGGGGGAGGGTCCCAGCATTTT. This codes for CSAPSGGGSQHF.

The rearrangement uses TRBV20-1 and TRBJ2-2, with 11 bases that match TRBD1. This CDR3 contains 16 residues. Looked up from germline, CDR1 is DFQATT and CDR2 is SNEGSKA (reference sequence). J gave up 7 bases and V 3 bases, and 10 bases lay outside the gene matches. CDR3 bases: TGCAGTGCTAGGGCGCTGGGACAGGGGGATATCGGGGAGCTGTTTTTT. It translates to CSARALGQGDIGELFF.

This clonotype was picked up a small number of times. The V and J genes are TRBV24-1 and TRBJ2-7; 8 bases map to TRBD1. The V gene's germline CDR1 is KGHDR and CDR2 SFDVKD. CDR3 length: 17 residues. The J segment lost 0 bases and the V segment lost 3 bases, leaving 9 bases of the junction unmatched. CDR3 sequence: CATSDQPTGGSSYEQYF. The CDR3 DNA reads as TGTGCCACCAGTGATCAGCCTACAGGGGGAAGCTCCTACGAGCAGTACTTC.

This clonotype was detected a few times. The chain has TRBV15 and TRBJ2-7; D might be TRBD2 (5 bases). Trimming pared 2 bases from V and 5 bases from J, leaving 16 bases between. The CDR3 loop spans 15 amino acids. Germline V CDR1 and CDR2: LNHNV, YYDKDF (reference sequence). The CDR3 DNA follows: TGTGCCACCAGCAGATCCCCTGAGGGAATCGACGAGCAGTACTTC. The encoded protein is CATSRSPEGIDEQYF.

In this sample, this clonotype turned up many times. V is TRBV4-2 and J is TRBJ1-5; D is possibly TRBD1 (5 bases). The CDR3 contains 16 residues. Germline V lookup: CDR1 LGHNA, CDR2 YNFKEQ. V was cut by 0 bases and J by 5 bases, with 14 bases left in between. For the CDR3, the DNA is TGTGCCAGCAGCCAAGACGGGGGAACGGGGTATCAGCCCCAGCATTTT. It is translated as CASSQDGGTGYQPQHF.

This chain joins TRBV4-1 and TRBJ1-4; no firm D call. In germline, CDR1 is MGHRA, CDR2 YSYEKL. This CDR3 contains 14 residues. The V end was cut by 1 base, the J end by 3 bases, with 6 bases between. The CDR3 nucleotides are TGCGCCAGCAGCCAAGTGGCAGCTAATGAAAAACTGTTTTTT. This gives the protein CASSQVAANEKLFF.

The count of this clonotype is one. This chain joins TRBV23-1 and TRBJ1-4; tentatively, D is TRBD1 (6 bases). Being an ORF, TRBV23-1 has a function that is uncertain. The CDR3 has 17 amino acids. The germline V and J ends were trimmed by 8 bases and 0 bases, with 19 bases remaining between them. The CDR3 DNA follows: TGCGCCAGCGCCCGGCGGACAGAACCCGCAACTAATGAAAAACTGTTTTTT. Translated: CASARRTEPATNEKLFF.

This clonotype appeared a few times. The J gene is TRBJ2-7, the V gene TRBV28, with TRBD1 matching over 9 bases. Trimming took 4 bases from V and 3 from J; bases not matched to a gene: 16. Germline loops: CDR1 MDHEN, CDR2 SYDVKM. This CDR3 spans 18 amino acids. The CDR3 DNA reads TGTGCCAGCAGTTCACGAGGTTCGTGGGACAGGGCCGACTACGAGCAGTACTTC. Translated: CASSSRGSWDRADYEQYF. The full variable domain, with the rest looked up from reference TRBV28 and TRBJ2-7, is DVKVTQSSRYLVKRTGEKVFLECVQDMDHENMFWYRQDPGLGLRLIYFSYDVKMKEKGDIPEGYSVSREKKERFSLILESASTNQTSMYLCASSSRGSWDRADYEQYFGPGTRLTVT.

This clonotype turned up a few times. The CDR3 nucleotides read TGCAGTGCGCCAAACCCAGGGGGAGGCCGGAGGTACGAGCAGTACTTC. Residues: CSAPNPGGGRRYEQYF. This chain links TRBV20-1 with TRBJ2-7; perhaps TRBD1 as D (7 bases). Germline-derived CDR1 and CDR2 are DFQATT and SNEGSKA (reference sequence). The V end was cut by 6 bases, the J end by 4 bases, with 25 bases between. The CDR3 extends over 16 amino acids.

This clonotype was recorded a few times. This chain connects TRBV6-2 or TRBV6-3 to TRBJ2-2; D is ambiguous. This CDR3 comprises 14 residues. Between the trimmed V and J ends, which lost 4 bases and 6 bases, there was a span of 12 bases. Germline loops: CDR1 MNHEY, CDR2 SVGEGT. The CDR3 is CASSLLARSGELFF. CDR3 DNA sequence: TGTGCCAGCAGTTTATTGGCTCGATCCGGGGAGCTGTTTTTT.

This clonotype was counted many times. The chain joins TRBV12-3 or TRBV12-4 to TRBJ2-1; 7 bases map to TRBD2. The CDR3 extends over 15 amino acids. With V trimmed by 7 bases and J by 2 bases, 8 bases remained unmatched. The CDR3 loop reads CASIKSGTTYNEQFF. CDR3 in DNA: TGTGCCAGCATCAAGTCCGGGACTACCTACAATGAGCAGTTCTTC.

This clonotype showed up just a few times. This chain joins TRBV5-1 and TRBJ2-3; the match to TRBD2 covers 8 bases. The CDR3 sequence is 16 residues long. Germline lookup yields CDR1 SGHRS and CDR2 YFSETQ. Trimming removed 0 bases from V and 0 bases from J; junction bases left unmatched: 3. The CDR3 bases are TGCGCCAGCAGCTTGGATCCGGGGGGGAGCACAGATACGCAGTATTTT. It encodes CASSLDPGGSTDTQYF. Together with reference TRBV5-1 and TRBJ2-3, the CDR3 gives the full variable domain: KAGVTQTPRYLIKTRGQQVTLSCSPISGHRSVSWYQQTPGQGLQFLFEYFSETQRNKGNFPGRFSGRQFSNSRSEMNVSTLELGDSALYLCASSLDPGGSTDTQYFGPGTRLTVL.

This clonotype was observed many times. This chain uses TRBV5-1 with TRBJ2-1; TRBD1 might be the D (6 bases). Germline values: CDR1 SGHRS, CDR2 YFSETQ. The V gene lost 0 bases and the J gene lost 5 bases, with 6 bases spanning the gap. CDR3 length: 13 amino acids. CDR3 coding DNA: TGCGCCAGCAGCTTGGCAGGGGACAATGAGCAGTTCTTC. This sequence encodes CASSLAGDNEQFF.

This chain connects TRBV7-2 to TRBJ1-3, with D perhaps TRBD1 (6 bases). The germline gives CDR1 SGHTA, CDR2 FQGNSA. Deletions cut 1 base from V and 4 bases from J, with 11 bases between. CDR3 length equals 15 residues. CDR3: CASSLDTGKGNTIYF. CDR3 nucleotide sequence: TGTGCCAGCAGCTTAGACACAGGGAAGGGAAACACCATATATTTT.

The gene calls are TRBV27 and TRBJ2-3; D might be TRBD2 (5 bases). V lost 6 bases and J lost 0, with 13 bases in between. The germline CDR1 and CDR2 sequences are MNHEY and SMNVEV (reference sequence). This CDR3 region has 15 residues. The CDR3 sequence is CASSPTGFSTDTQYF. Written as DNA, the CDR3 is TGTGCCAGCAGCCCGACGGGGTTCAGCACAGATACGCAGTATTTT.

The chain joins TRBV4-2 to TRBJ1-2, with no clear D. The CDR3 spans 15 residues. Trimming took off 3 bases at V and 0 bases at J, with 11 bases between the two ends. Germline assignment: CDR1 LGHNA and CDR2 YNFKEQ. CDR3 sequence (DNA): TGTGCCAGCAGCCAGAGAATTGAGGCTAACTATGGCTACACCTTC. It is translated as CASSQRIEANYGYTF.

This clonotype was counted between two and nine times. The chain recombines TRBV28 with TRBJ1-2, with D possibly being TRBD1 (5 bases). Per germline, CDR1 MDHEN and CDR2 SYDVKM. The CDR3 runs to 13 residues. The V and J ends lost 3 bases and 3 bases respectively, with 8 bases between them. The CDR3 protein is CASSLGDHYGYTF. CDR3 nucleotides: TGTGCCAGCAGTTTGGGGGATCACTATGGCTACACCTTC.

The chain links TRBV12-5 to TRBJ1-3; no clear D gene. There are 13 residues in the CDR3. Germline CDR1 reads LGHNT; CDR2 reads FRNRAP. The V end lost 1 base, the J end lost 5 bases, and 6 bases lay between the germline ends. CDR3 residues: CASGLGMRNTIYF. The CDR3, as DNA: TGTGCTAGTGGTTTGGGAATGCGAAACACCATATATTTT.

J is TRBJ2-3 and V is TRBV20-1; 7 nucleotides match TRBD1. Germline CDR1 DFQATT, CDR2 SNEGSKA (reference sequence). The CDR3 has 17 amino acids. J was trimmed by 2 bases and V by 5 bases; bases with no gene match: 16. CDR3 sequence (DNA): TGCAGTGCTCACGGGACAGAAATGCCCCTATTCACAGATACGCAGTATTTT. It is translated as CSAHGTEMPLFTDTQYF.

This clonotype was recorded a few times. This chain connects TRBV6-1 to TRBJ1-1, with 11 bases that match TRBD1. Losses at the gene ends were 7 bases for V and 4 bases for J; bases not matched to a gene: 8. CDR1 is MNHNS, CDR2 SASEGT, per germline. This CDR3 is built from 15 residues. The CDR3 spells CASIKGTGGITEAFF. In DNA, the CDR3 is TGTGCCAGCATCAAAGGGACAGGGGGGATCACTGAAGCTTTCTTT.

With respect to this clonotype: This clone may be a read error of a much larger clone one base away. The V gene is TRBV6-1, the J gene TRBJ2-2; 10 nucleotides line up with TRBD2. V trimming: 8 bases; J trimming: 7 bases; junction bases outside the gene matches: 13. Per the germline V gene, CDR1 is MNHNS and CDR2 is SASEGT. The CDR3 extends over 16 amino acids. DNA of the CDR3: TGTGCCAGCGACCCCCAGCTAGCGGGAGCAGGCGGGGAGCTGTTTTTT. It is translated as CASDPQLAGAGGELFF.

In this sample, this clonotype turned up a few times. The V gene is TRBV5-1, the J gene TRBJ2-2; D not resolved. The germline V and J ends were trimmed by 4 bases and 5 bases, with 6 bases remaining between them. Per germline, CDR1 SGHRS and CDR2 YFSETQ. This CDR3 spans 12 amino acids. The CDR3 loop reads CASSLKTGELFF. The CDR3 DNA follows: TGCGCCAGCAGCCTCAAAACCGGGGAGCTGTTTTTT.

The V call is TRBV7-2, the J call TRBJ1-2, with D perhaps matching TRBD1 (5 bases). Germline V gives CDR1 SGHTA, CDR2 FQGNSA. The germline V and J ends were trimmed by 5 bases and 4 bases, with 11 bases remaining between them. The CDR3 has 13 amino acids. CDR3 residues: CASSPGASYGYTF. The DNA of the CDR3 is TGTGCCAGCAGCCCCGGGGCTAGCTATGGCTACACCTTC.